This T cell receptor (beta chain) originates from a study of blood T cell repertoires in COVID-19. At the level of the study: Both acute and convalescent COVID-19 samples were obtained from the United States, Italy and Spain. The cDNA or gDNA used as material had been derived from T cells, B-cell-depleted T cells, or PBMCs.

In Seattle, patients joined the study during active infection and were tracked longitudinally. The germline V gene encodes CDR1 SNHLY and CDR2 FYNNEI. The ends lost 7 bases at V and 3 bases at J; junction bases unmatched: 1. This CDR3 contains 12 residues. How the authors handled the data: Amplification from reference gene primers served as the basis for estimated nucleated cell counts. Method: immunoSEQ multiplex PCR; TCRdb's copy keeps in-frame clones and lacks some. V and J calls plus clone size are reproduced from that table; the DNA served to infer D and trimming. The sample contains 200,000 to 300,000 clones, 70% to 90% of which appear only once.

This sequence joins TRBV2 and TRBJ2-3, with 7 bases lining up with TRBD2. The sequence derives from a woman aged 30 to 39 with COVID-19, enrolled during active disease. The sequenced sample was peripheral blood. The CDR3 reads CASKLATDTQYF. The CDR3 bases are TGTGCCAGCAAACTAGCGACAGATACGCAGTATTTT.